This T cell receptor (beta chain) originates from a study of regulatory T cells in long-lasting Graves disease. Trimming removed 6 bases from V and 3 bases from J; junction bases left unmatched: 2. CDR3 length: 14 amino acids. CDR1 is DFQATT and CDR2 is SNEGSKA in the germline V gene (reference sequence). Relying on iRepertoire HTBI primers and Arm-PCR of CDR3 regions, the team built TCR beta libraries. MiXCR, run by TCRdb on the multiplex PCR reads, gives a single entry per CDR3 protein. The table has about 220,000 distinct CDR3 sequences, 15% to 20% seen once. Time point defined: newly diagnosed GD, antithyroid drugs for less than 3 months. Construction of the TCR library relied on RNA isolated from PBMCs. This clonotype was picked up many times.

The V gene is TRBV20-1, the J gene TRBJ2-5, with 15 bases fitting TRBD2. This TCR came from a female donor with Graves disease. The sample in question was peripheral blood mononuclear cells (PBMCs), obtained at new diagnosis, from a patient treated with antithyroid drugs. In nucleotides, the CDR3 is TGCAGTGCCGGACTAGCGGGAGGGAAAGAGACCCAGTACTTC. It is translated as CSAGLAGGKETQYF.